These 5 T cell receptor beta chains originate from one sample sequenced in a study of CD4+ T cells in melanoma. Data came from immunoSEQ multiplex PCR; TCRdb stores just in-frame clones and leaves some out. The table includes approximately 110,000 clones, about 90% detected once. The specimen was peripheral blood. The receptors stem from a human donor with melanoma.

The chain employs TRBV10-3 and TRBJ1-1; possibly TRBD1 for D (5 bases). The V gene lost 6 bases and the J gene lost 2 bases, with 13 bases spanning the gap. In germline, CDR1 is ENHRY, CDR2 SYGVKD. The CDR3 has 14 amino acids. The CDR3 DNA is TGTGCCATCAGCGACGCGAGGGGCAACACTGAAGCTTTCTTT. It translates to CAISDARGNTEAFF.

The chain recombines TRBV29-1 with TRBJ2-1; TRBD1 is a possible D gene (5 bases). V lost 7 bases, J lost 4 bases, and 23 bases lay in between. The CDR3 totals 16 residues. Looked up from germline, CDR1 is SQVTM and CDR2 is ANQGSEA. Written as DNA, the CDR3 is TGCAGCGCCCTCAGGGTTTATAGGGATCCGTACAATGAGCAGTTCTTC. Translating it yields CSALRVYRDPYNEQFF.

This chain connects TRBV5-1 to TRBJ1-1; the match to TRBD1 covers 7 bases. The germline CDR1 and CDR2 sequences are SGHRS and YFSETQ. The trim removed 3 bases at V and 1 base at J, leaving 6 bases unmatched. The CDR3 runs 15 residues. Here the CDR3 DNA reads TGCGCCAGCAGCTATACAGGGGTAAAGAACACTGAAGCTTTCTTT. This gives the protein CASSYTGVKNTEAFF.

V gene TRBV5-1 combines with J gene TRBJ2-5; D assignment may be TRBD1 or TRBD2 (5 bases each). Looked up from germline, CDR1 is SGHRS and CDR2 is YFSETQ. The CDR3 has 16 residues. V lost 1 base and J 1 base, leaving 14 bases between the germline ends. In DNA, the CDR3 is TGCGCCAGCAGCTTGTTGGGGGATTGGGTCCAAGAGACCCAGTACTTC. Its translation: CASSLLGDWVQETQYF.

This rearrangement joins TRBV5-5 to TRBJ2-3; 11 nucleotides align to TRBD1. The germline V gene has CDR1 SGHKS and CDR2 YYEKEE (reference sequence). The CDR3 length is 16 residues. With V trimmed by 4 bases and J by 5 bases, 9 bases remained unmatched. CDR3 amino acids: CASSPVTGTGGDTQYF. The DNA for the CDR3 is TGTGCCAGCAGCCCCGTAACCGGGACAGGGGGAGATACGCAGTATTTT. Full variable domain (remainder filled in from reference TRBV5-5 and TRBJ2-3): DAGVTQSPTHLIKTRGQQVTLRCSPISGHKSVSWYQQVLGQGPQFIFQYYEKEERGRGNFPDRFSARQFPNYSSELNVNALLLGDSALYLCASSPVTGTGGDTQYFGPGTRLTVL.